This T cell receptor beta chain emerged from a study of cytomegalovirus exposure and HLA in healthy donors. Healthy bone marrow donors made up the cohort. Comments on this clone: The antigen is not known.

Study-wide points: For TCR beta chains, V- and J-gene trimming was later linked to a missense DCLRE1C variant.

This CDR3 spans 12 amino acids. Trimming took off 2 bases at V and 0 bases at J, with 4 bases between the two ends. Germline loops: CDR1 GTSNPN, CDR2 SVGIG (reference sequence). The PCR employed 60 Vbeta primers together with 13 Jbeta primers. The method was immunoSEQ multiplex PCR; TCRdb's version includes in-frame clones alone and lacks a portion of them. The table records under 200,000 clones, approximately 11% of them present only once. The sequence was collected from a man between 50 and 59 years old in good health and CMV-seropositive. The chain recombines TRBV30 with TRBJ2-5, with unresolved D. The sample taken for sequencing was PBMCs. The CDR3 DNA is TGTGCCTGGAGTCACAACCAAGAGACCCAGTACTTC. This gives the protein CAWSHNQETQYF.